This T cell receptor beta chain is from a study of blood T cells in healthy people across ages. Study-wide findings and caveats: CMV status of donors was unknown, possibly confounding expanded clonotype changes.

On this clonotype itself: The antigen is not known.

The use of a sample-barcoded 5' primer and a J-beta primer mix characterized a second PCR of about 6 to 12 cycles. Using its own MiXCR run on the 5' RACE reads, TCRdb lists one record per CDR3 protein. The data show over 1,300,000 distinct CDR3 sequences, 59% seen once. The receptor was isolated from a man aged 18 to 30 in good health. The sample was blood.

The CDR3 is CASSLAGTSLYEQYF. DNA of the CDR3: TGTGCCAGCAGCTTAGCCGGGACTAGCTTATACGAGCAGTACTTC. The chain carries TRBV7-9 and TRBJ2-7; 9 bases fit TRBD2. This CDR3 is built from 15 residues. V was pared by 0 bases and J by 4 bases, with 4 bases of the junction left unmatched. Germline V gives CDR1 SEHNR, CDR2 FQNEAQ (reference sequence).